Each of the 31 T cell receptor beta chains below was sequenced from the same sample in a study of blood T cell repertoires in COVID-19. Libraries were prepared by immunoSEQ multiplex PCR; TCRdb keeps only in-frame clonotypes and omits some of them. The sample has about 150,000 clones; about 89% are singletons. The sample consisted of peripheral blood. These receptors all come from a man aged 60-69 years with active or convalescent COVID-19.

The chain has TRBV5-1 and TRBJ2-7; possible D gene TRBD1, 8 bases. This CDR3 region has 14 residues. Germline V gene data show CDR1 as SGHRS and CDR2 as YFSETQ. V lost 1 base and J lost 4, with 12 bases in between. The CDR3 DNA reads TGCGCCAGCAGCTTGCAACAGGGGGGGTACGAGCAGTACTTC. Translated: CASSLQQGGYEQYF.

The chain has TRBV5-1 and TRBJ2-7; 9 bases match TRBD1. This CDR3 region has 16 residues. The trim removed 3 bases at V and 2 bases at J, leaving 9 bases unmatched. Germline CDR1 reads SGHRS; CDR2 reads YFSETQ. The CDR3 spells CASSSARDRVTYEQYF. CDR3 nucleotide sequence: TGCGCCAGCAGCTCAGCCCGGGACAGGGTCACCTACGAGCAGTACTTC.

A note on this clone: Because the CDR3's place on the DNA is in doubt, the DNA is left out and the CDR3 is given as listed by TCRdb. The chain recombines TRBV28 with TRBJ2-1; the tabulated D call, TRBD2, remains unverified against the DNA. Germline-derived CDR1 and CDR2 are MDHEN and SYDVKM. The CDR3 is 17 residues long, counting both termini. CDR3 loop: CASSTSAKGASYNEQFF.

Details on this clone: The same CDR3 can be traced to other DNA sequences in this sample. This chain links TRBV4-3 with TRBJ1-2; no clear D. The CDR3 covers 13 residues. Germline V gene data show CDR1 as LGHNA and CDR2 as YSLEER. V dropped 3 bases and J dropped 2 bases, with 7 bases sitting between them. The CDR3 loop is CASSQERNYGYTF. The DNA for the CDR3 is TGCGCCAGCAGCCAGGAGAGGAACTATGGCTACACCTTC.

In DNA, the CDR3 is TGTGCCAGCAGCCGCAATGAGGGATATCTTGAAAAACTGTTTTTT. Protein sequence: CASSRNEGYLEKLFF. The genes are TRBV11-2 and TRBJ1-4; D is uncertain. Germline V CDR1 and CDR2: SGHAT, FQNNGV. With 5 bases removed from V and 7 bases from J, the gap between germline ends came to 17 bases. This CDR3 has 15 residues.

J is TRBJ1-6 and V is TRBV2; D gene ambiguous. The CDR3 covers 12 residues. Trimming took off 4 bases at V and 9 bases at J, with 7 bases between the two ends. The V gene's germline CDR1 is SNHLY and CDR2 FYNNEI. CDR3 DNA sequence: TGTGCCAGCAGTGCCAACTCTTCACCCCTCCACTTT. It is translated as CASSANSSPLHF.

The chain is built from TRBV4-3 and TRBJ1-5, with D maybe TRBD1 (6 bases). Germline lookup yields CDR1 LGHNA and CDR2 YSLEER. There are 14 residues in the CDR3. Trimming took off 1 base at V and 4 bases at J, with 8 bases between the two ends. In DNA form, the CDR3 reads TGCGCCAGCAGCCAAGTTCAGGGGAATCAGCCCCAGCATTTT. Translated: CASSQVQGNQPQHF.

V is TRBV27 and J is TRBJ1-6, with a tentative D call TRBD1 (5 bases). Per germline, CDR1 MNHEY and CDR2 SMNVEV (reference sequence). The V gene lost 0 bases and the J gene lost 7 bases, with 16 bases spanning the gap. This CDR3 has 17 residues. The CDR3 spells CASSLSTTWRGNSPLHF. The CDR3 nucleotides are TGTGCCAGCAGTTTATCGACAACCTGGCGGGGGAATTCACCCCTCCACTTT.

The J gene is TRBJ1-6, the V gene TRBV19, with 9 nucleotides matching TRBD1. The junction had 0 bases not matched to a gene; V was cut back by 8 bases and J by 7 bases. Germline CDR1 reads LNHDA; CDR2 reads SQIVND (reference sequence). The CDR3 is made up of 12 amino acids. The CDR3 nucleotides read TGTGCCAGTGGGACAGGGAATTCACCCCTCCACTTT. This codes for CASGTGNSPLHF.

This chain connects TRBV11-2 to TRBJ1-6, with TRBD1 as a possible D gene (5 bases). Trimming took 0 bases from V and 6 from J, leaving 6 bases between them. The CDR3 is 14 residues long. The germline gives CDR1 SGHAT, CDR2 FQNNGV. The CDR3 DNA sequence: TGTGCCAGCAGCTTAGATCAGGGTAATTCACCCCTCCACTTT. Protein product: CASSLDQGNSPLHF.

The V gene is TRBV4-1, the J gene TRBJ1-1, with D perhaps matching TRBD1 (6 bases). This CDR3 is built from 11 residues. Deletions cut 7 bases from V and 4 bases from J, with 7 bases between. The V gene's germline CDR1 is MGHRA and CDR2 YSYEKL. CDR3: CASTGATEAFF. Written as DNA, the CDR3 is TGCGCCAGCACAGGGGCCACTGAAGCTTTCTTT.

There are a few counts of this clone. The chain uses TRBV6-5 and TRBJ1-4, with 8 bases that match TRBD1. Germline CDR1 MNHEY, CDR2 SVGAGI. The junction had 3 bases not matched to a gene; V was cut back by 1 base and J by 5 bases. This CDR3 comprises 15 residues. The DNA for the CDR3 is TGTGCCAGCAGTTACTTGGGGACAGGAAATGAAAAACTGTTTTTT. It is translated as CASSYLGTGNEKLFF.

The chain joins TRBV5-4 to TRBJ2-3, with D perhaps TRBD1 (6 bases). Trimming removed 1 base from V and 2 bases from J, with 8 bases in between. CDR3 length equals 14 residues. The germline V gene has CDR1 SGHNT and CDR2 YYREEE (reference sequence). This CDR3 reads CASSLQGNTDTQYF. As DNA, the CDR3 is TGTGCCAGCAGCTTGCAGGGGAACACAGATACGCAGTATTTT.

The V and J genes are TRBV27 and TRBJ2-6, with D possibly TRBD1 on 5 matching bases. The V and J ends lost 6 bases and 2 bases respectively, with 11 bases between them. The CDR3 length is 15 residues. Germline V lookup: CDR1 MNHEY, CDR2 SMNVEV (reference sequence). This chain's CDR3 is CASSSVRAGANVLTF. CDR3 nucleotides: TGTGCCAGCAGCTCGGTCAGGGCTGGGGCCAACGTCCTGACTTTC.

Remarks on this clone: At the DNA level, this CDR3 is encoded by other sequences in the same sample as well. V and J are TRBV6-5 and TRBJ1-2; D is unresolved. Germline V gives CDR1 MNHEY, CDR2 SVGAGI. The CDR3 has 13 amino acids. V was clipped by 3 bases and J by 4 bases, with 9 bases between them. The CDR3, as DNA: TGTGCCAGCAGTTATGATAGAGGCTATGGCTACACCTTC. Translated: CASSYDRGYGYTF.

V usage is TRBV5-1 and J usage is TRBJ1-1; a possible D gene is TRBD1 (6 bases). The CDR3 spans 15 residues. Germline V gives CDR1 SGHRS, CDR2 YFSETQ. Between the trimmed V and J ends, which lost 0 bases and 5 bases, there was a span of 14 bases. CDR3 in amino acids: CASSLVAGARTEAFF. The DNA of the CDR3 is TGCGCCAGCAGCTTGGTGGCGGGGGCACGAACTGAAGCTTTCTTT.

V is TRBV4-1 and J is TRBJ2-7, with TRBD2 as a possible D gene (5 bases). V dropped 3 bases and J dropped 2 bases, with 14 bases sitting between them. Germline lookup yields CDR1 MGHRA and CDR2 YSYEKL. This CDR3 is built from 15 residues. CDR3 loop: CASSQGRGRTYEQYF. CDR3 bases: TGCGCCAGCAGCCAGGGTCGCGGGCGGACCTACGAGCAGTACTTC.

The chain combines TRBV5-6 with TRBJ2-1, with 9 bases matching TRBD1. V was clipped by 1 base and J by 12 bases; unmatched bases: 14. The germline V gene has CDR1 SGHDT and CDR2 YYEEEE. The CDR3 contains 16 residues. CDR3 in amino acids: CASSLLSGTGTRGQFF. CDR3 coding DNA: TGTGCCAGCAGCTTGTTATCGGGGACAGGGACCCGAGGGCAGTTCTTC.

This rearrangement joins TRBV9 to TRBJ2-3; 7 positions match TRBD2. Losses at the gene ends were 0 bases for V and 2 bases for J; bases not matched to a gene: 9. There are 17 residues in the CDR3. CDR1 is SGDLS and CDR2 is YYNGEE in the germline V gene. DNA of the CDR3: TGTGCCAGCAGCGTAGCCTACTCGCGGGAGTACACAGATACGCAGTATTTT. Its translation: CASSVAYSREYTDTQYF.

This chain uses TRBV28 with TRBJ1-1; TRBD1 might be the D (5 bases). CDR1 MDHEN and CDR2 SYDVKM come from the germline V gene. V lost 2 bases, J lost 2 bases, and 12 bases lay in between. The CDR3 has 15 amino acids. CDR3 in amino acids: CASSLGPRGNTEAFF. The CDR3 DNA reads TGTGCCAGCAGTTTAGGACCAAGGGGCAACACTGAAGCTTTCTTT.

This clone appeared once. The rearrangement uses TRBV6-5 and TRBJ1-1; unclear D gene. This CDR3 region has 13 residues. V was clipped by 8 bases and J by 1 base, with 11 bases between them. Looked up from germline, CDR1 is MNHEY and CDR2 is SVGAGI. The CDR3 DNA reads TGTGCCAGCCGCGGCCCGCAGAACACTGAAGCTTTCTTT. This translates into CASRGPQNTEAFF.

The chain combines TRBV3-1 (or the pseudogene TRBV3-2) with TRBJ2-1; no reliable D call. The germline gives CDR1 LGHDT, CDR2 YNNKEL (reference sequence). This CDR3 region has 11 residues. V dropped 4 bases and J dropped 8 bases, with 6 bases sitting between them. CDR3 residues: CASSLFDEQFF. CDR3 DNA: TGTGCCAGCAGCCTCTTTGATGAGCAGTTCTTC.

V gene TRBV5-1 combines with J gene TRBJ2-1; 7 bases agree with TRBD1. Unmatched junction bases numbered 5, after V lost 3 bases and J lost 5 bases. Germline-derived CDR1 and CDR2 are SGHRS and YFSETQ. The CDR3 loop spans 14 amino acids. The CDR3 here is CASSSGTVDNEQFF. The CDR3 nucleotides read TGCGCCAGCAGCTCCGGGACAGTAGACAATGAGCAGTTCTTC.

The chain joins TRBV5-4 to TRBJ2-7; 8 nucleotides line up with TRBD2. CDR1 SGHNT and CDR2 YYREEE come from the germline V gene (reference sequence). The trim removed 0 bases at V and 7 bases at J, leaving 12 bases unmatched. The CDR3 sequence is 16 residues long. CDR3 coding DNA: TGTGCCAGCAGCTTGGCGGGGGGGAGGGCCTCTGGGGAGCAGTACTTC. It translates to CASSLAGGRASGEQYF.

The chain recombines TRBV28 with TRBJ1-4, with 8 bases identical to TRBD1. CDR3 size: 14 residues. Trimming removed 3 bases from V and 6 bases from J; junction bases left unmatched: 3. In germline, CDR1 is MDHEN, CDR2 SYDVKM. The CDR3 spells CASSLDRVDEKLFF. The CDR3 DNA reads as TGTGCCAGCAGTTTGGACAGGGTGGATGAAAAACTGTTTTTT.

This sequence joins TRBV1 and TRBJ2-4; the table's D call, TRBD2, has no DNA check behind it. TRBV1 is designated a pseudogene. This CDR3 is 19 amino acids long. The CDR3 is CTSSPPGLAGLLAKNIQYF. CDR3 in DNA: TGCACCAGCAGCCCTCCGGGACTAGCGGGGCTCCTAGCCAAAAACATTCAGTACTTC.

The chain has TRBV5-1 and TRBJ2-7; possible D gene TRBD2, 5 bases. The germline V gene has CDR1 SGHRS and CDR2 YFSETQ. The V gene lost 4 bases and the J gene lost 4 bases, with 18 bases spanning the gap. This CDR3 has 15 residues. CDR3 amino acids: CASSPMRAGVYEQYF. In DNA form, the CDR3 reads TGCGCCAGCAGCCCCATGAGGGCGGGCGTTTACGAGCAGTACTTC.

This rearrangement joins TRBV18 to TRBJ1-5; D remains ambiguous. Germline V lookup: CDR1 KGHSH, CDR2 LQKENI. The length of the CDR3 is 14 residues. V lost 3 bases, J lost 2 bases, and 8 bases lay in between. CDR3 in DNA: TGTGCCAGCTCACCCGGGGTACGCAATCAGCCCCAGCATTTT. It translates to CASSPGVRNQPQHF.

The J gene is TRBJ2-1, the V gene TRBV27, with D possibly TRBD2 on 5 matching bases. Trimming shortened V by 4 bases and J by 4 bases, and 8 bases separated the two germline ends. Germline CDR1 MNHEY, CDR2 SMNVEV (reference sequence). The CDR3 is 13 residues long. The CDR3 nucleotides read TGTGCCAGCAGTTCTCGGGAATACAATGAGCAGTTCTTC. Its protein is CASSSREYNEQFF.

The chain carries TRBV30 and TRBJ1-6, with a tentative D call TRBD1 (6 bases). The germline V and J ends were trimmed by 3 bases and 6 bases, with 15 bases remaining between them. Germline V gene sequence: CDR1 GTSNPN, CDR2 SVGIG (reference sequence). The CDR3 contains 15 residues. The CDR3 is CAWSLSTGLNSPLHF. CDR3 DNA: TGTGCCTGGAGCTTATCGACAGGCCTTAATTCACCCCTCCACTTT. Based on the CDR3 plus reference TRBV30 and TRBJ1-6, the full variable domain is SQTIHQWPATLVQPVGSPLSLECTVEGTSNPNLYWYRQAAGRGLQLLFYSVGIGQISSEVPQNLSASRPQDRQFILSSKKLLLSDSGFYLCAWSLSTGLNSPLHFGNGTRLTVT.

The J gene is TRBJ1-1, the V gene TRBV28; TRBD1 is a possible D gene (6 bases). V lost 3 bases, J lost 5 bases, and 13 bases lay in between. Germline V CDR1 and CDR2: MDHEN, SYDVKM. This CDR3 spans 14 amino acids. CDR3 region: CASSFTGRRTEAFF. The CDR3, as DNA: TGTGCCAGCAGTTTTACAGGGAGAAGGACTGAAGCTTTCTTT.